The next 27 T cell receptor beta chains were all read from a single sample in a study of response to subunit inactivated influenza vaccine. MiXCR was run by TCRdb on the RT-PCR reads, yielding one entry per CDR3 protein. The sample records some 520,000 distinct CDR3 sequences, approximately 15% being singletons. Sample: CD4+ T cells sorted from PBMCs, taken around 25 months after vaccination. The source of these receptors is a man aged 50-75 years who received an inactivated influenza vaccine.

This clonotype is a singleton in its sample. This chain links TRBV12-3 or TRBV12-4 with TRBJ2-1; D is ambiguous. V lost 5 bases and J lost 6, with 11 bases in between. The CDR3 is 13 residues long. The CDR3 sequence is CASSLKGRNEQFF. CDR3 nucleotide sequence: TGTGCCAGCAGTCTAAAGGGCCGCAATGAGCAGTTCTTC.

This clonotype was found a few times. This chain uses TRBV19 with TRBJ2-7; 10 bases are a match to TRBD1. After removal of 5 bases from V and 5 bases from J, the junction contained 15 bases not matched to a gene. The length of the CDR3 is 17 residues. Per the germline V gene, CDR1 is LNHDA and CDR2 is SQIVND (reference sequence). The CDR3 loop is CASSPAGTGDSGNEQYF. The CDR3 nucleotides read TGTGCCAGTAGTCCCGCCGGGACAGGGGATTCCGGGAACGAGCAGTACTTC.

The table lists this clonotype with a few counts. As DNA, the CDR3 is TGTGCCAGCAGTGAGGGGTCCGGGACTACAACCCTGAGGGCAGATACGCAGTATTTT. Its translation: CASSEGSGTTTLRADTQYF. This chain connects TRBV2 to TRBJ2-3, with TRBD2 matching 7 bases. CDR1 and CDR2 (germline): SNHLY, FYNNEI. This CDR3 spans 19 amino acids. V was clipped by 3 bases and J by 4 bases; unmatched bases: 19.

J is TRBJ2-5 and V is TRBV20-1; the D is unclear. In germline, CDR1 is DFQATT, CDR2 SNEGSKA (reference sequence). Deletions cut 4 bases from V and 1 base from J, with 7 bases between. CDR3 length: 12 amino acids. For the CDR3, the DNA is TGCAGTGCTAAAAAAGGCCAAGAGACCCAGTACTTC. Translation: CSAKKGQETQYF.

This clonotype occurred many times. The gene calls are TRBV5-1 and TRBJ1-1, with no clear D. The CDR3 extends over 13 amino acids. V gave up 5 bases and J gave up 1 base, with 9 bases separating them. Per germline, CDR1 SGHRS and CDR2 YFSETQ. The CDR3 DNA follows: TGCGCCAGCAGTTCGACGGGGAACACTGAAGCTTTCTTT. It is translated as CASSSTGNTEAFF.

This clonotype was found a few times. One junction end does not reproduce the germline sequence, and a read error may be involved. This chain links TRBV11-2 with TRBJ2-4, with D unclear. Germline CDR1 and CDR2: SGHAT and FQNNGV. The CDR3 covers 13 residues. CDR3 amino acids: CASSLVVTSAVFF. The CDR3 region has the DNA TGTGCCAGCAGCTTAGTTGTCACGTCTGCGGTTTTCTTC.

This clonotype occurred a few times. The V gene is TRBV5-1, the J gene TRBJ2-7; 9 bases line up with TRBD1. The CDR3 spans 17 residues. From germline, CDR1 is SGHRS and CDR2 YFSETQ. V trimming: 0 bases; J trimming: 3 bases; junction bases outside the gene matches: 10. This chain's CDR3 is CASSLAGPGQGFYEQYF. Written as DNA, the CDR3 is TGCGCCAGCAGCTTGGCGGGCCCGGGACAGGGTTTCTACGAGCAGTACTTC.

This clonotype was seen more than once but under ten times. V gene TRBV20-1 combines with J gene TRBJ2-1; tentative D call: TRBD1 (5 bases). V was pared by 6 bases and J by 1 base, with 16 bases between. Per the germline V gene, CDR1 is DFQATT and CDR2 is SNEGSKA (reference sequence). The CDR3 consists of 15 residues. The CDR3 bases are TGCAGTGCCAAGGGCGATTCAGGGTCCTACAATGAGCAGTTCTTC. Protein product: CSAKGDSGSYNEQFF.

This clonotype turned up a few times. V gene TRBV20-1 combines with J gene TRBJ2-1, with D possibly matching TRBD2 (5 bases). Germline CDR1 reads DFQATT; CDR2 reads SNEGSKA (reference sequence). Trimming pared 2 bases from V and 3 bases from J, leaving 11 bases between. The CDR3 loop spans 14 amino acids. The CDR3 DNA reads as TGCAGTGCTAGACTCAGAGGGATCTACAATGAGCAGTTCTTC. It specifies CSARLRGIYNEQFF.

With regard to this clonotype: A junction boundary mismatches the germline segment, possibly from a read error. The rearrangement uses TRBV7-7 and TRBJ2-5; 13 bases are a match to TRBD2. This CDR3 is 15 amino acids long. The germline gives CDR1 SSHAT, CDR2 FNYEAQ (reference sequence). CDR3 in DNA: TGTGCTAGCAGCGAGACTAGCGGGGGGTTTGAGACCCAGTACTTC. Translating it yields CASSETSGGFETQYF.

This clonotype was picked up one time. V and J are TRBV7-2 and TRBJ2-7, with 7 bases lining up with TRBD1. This CDR3 contains 14 residues. J gave up 4 bases and V 4 bases, and 7 bases lay outside the gene matches. Germline V gives CDR1 SGHTA, CDR2 FQGNSA. CDR3 sequence: CASSWRQGVYEQYF. In DNA, the CDR3 is TGTGCCAGCAGCTGGAGGCAGGGGGTATACGAGCAGTACTTC.

This clonotype was detected many times. The gene calls are TRBV4-2 and TRBJ2-7; TRBD2 matches at 11 bases. CDR3 size: 17 residues. The germline V gene encodes CDR1 LGHNA and CDR2 YNFKEQ. J gave up 6 bases and V 0 bases, and 10 bases lay outside the gene matches. The CDR3 is CASSQETGTSGGFEQYF. The CDR3 nucleotides are TGTGCCAGCAGCCAAGAGACTGGGACTAGCGGCGGCTTCGAGCAGTACTTC.

This chain joins TRBV12-3 or TRBV12-4 and TRBJ1-1; 10 bases fit TRBD1. The length of the CDR3 is 16 residues. V shed 5 bases and J 6 bases; nucleotides not matched to a gene: 12. The CDR3: CASSASPGQGFAEAFF. The DNA for the CDR3 is TGTGCCAGCAGTGCGTCCCCGGGACAGGGGTTCGCTGAAGCTTTCTTT.

This clonotype appeared many times. The J gene is TRBJ1-6, the V gene TRBV5-1, with 9 positions matching TRBD1. Trimming at V came to 4 bases and at J to 8 bases, leaving 7 bases not matched to a gene. The germline V gene encodes CDR1 SGHRS and CDR2 YFSETQ. The CDR3 extends over 15 amino acids. This chain's CDR3 is CASSPTGTGHSPLHF. The CDR3 DNA reads TGCGCCAGCAGCCCCACCGGGACAGGGCATTCACCCCTCCACTTT.

This clonotype turned up a few times. This chain connects TRBV12-3 or TRBV12-4 to TRBJ1-2; D is ambiguous. CDR3 length: 14 amino acids. V was cut by 3 bases and J by 8 bases, with 16 bases left in between. In DNA, the CDR3 is TGTGCCAGCAGTTTTTTAGGGAAATCGGAAGGCTACACCTTC. Amino acids: CASSFLGKSEGYTF.

In nucleotides, the CDR3 is TGCGCCAGCAGCCAAGAATGGGGGGGCTTCCCCTACGAGCAGTACTTC. It translates to CASSQEWGGFPYEQYF. The gene calls are TRBV4-3 and TRBJ2-7; possible D gene TRBD2, 7 bases. CDR1 is LGHNA, CDR2 YSLEER, per germline. CDR3 length: 16 residues. With 0 bases removed from V and 2 bases from J, the gap between germline ends came to 14 bases.

CDR3 in DNA: TGTGCCAGCAGGACCGGGACAGGGGGTTCCAATGAGCAGTTCTTC. Amino acid sequence: CASRTGTGGSNEQFF. V and J are TRBV7-2 and TRBJ2-1, with 11 bases matching TRBD1. CDR3 size: 15 residues. Germline CDR1 reads SGHTA; CDR2 reads FQGNSA. With V trimmed by 6 bases and J by 6 bases, 7 bases remained unmatched. The whole variable domain, remainder taken from reference TRBV7-2 and TRBJ2-1, is GAGVSQSPSNKVTEKGKDVELRCDPISGHTALYWYRQSLGQGLEFLIYFQGNSAPDKSGLPSDRFSAERTGGSVSTLTIQRTQQEDSAVYLCASRTGTGGSNEQFFGPGTRLTVL.

This clonotype has ten or more counts. The chain recombines TRBV5-6 with TRBJ2-1; 8 bases are shared with TRBD2. Germline-derived CDR1 and CDR2 are SGHDT and YYEEEE. This CDR3 has 15 amino acids. V shed 1 base and J 6 bases; nucleotides not matched to a gene: 6. The DNA of the CDR3 is TGTGCCAGCAGCTTGAACAGCGGGAGTCTCAATGAGCAGTTCTTC. Its translation: CASSLNSGSLNEQFF.

The V and J genes are TRBV12-3 or TRBV12-4 and TRBJ1-6, with 8 bases aligning to TRBD1. The CDR3 consists of 14 residues. The junction had 13 bases not matched to a gene; V was cut back by 5 bases and J by 16 bases. The CDR3 bases are TGTGCCAGCAGTCCCGCCAGGGGGCCCTCCGGTCTCCACTTT. This sequence encodes CASSPARGPSGLHF.

This clonotype has ten or more counts. The chain combines TRBV9 with TRBJ2-1, with D possibly being TRBD1 (5 bases). CDR3 length: 15 amino acids. Trimming stripped 0 bases from V and 0 bases from J, with 7 bases between. CDR1 and CDR2 from the germline V gene are SGDLS and YYNGEE. CDR3: CASSVGTRSYNEQFF. The CDR3 coding sequence is TGTGCCAGCAGCGTAGGGACACGCTCCTACAATGAGCAGTTCTTC.

The CDR3 nucleotides read TGCAGTGCTCCGATGGGACTAGCGGGGACAGATACGCAGTATTTT. Its translation is CSAPMGLAGTDTQYF. The V gene is TRBV20-1, the J gene TRBJ2-3, with 13 bases lining up with TRBD2. Germline V CDR1 and CDR2: DFQATT, SNEGSKA (reference sequence). The CDR3 consists of 15 residues. V was pared by 5 bases and J by 3 bases, with 5 bases of the junction left unmatched.

A few counts support this clonotype. V usage is TRBV27 and J usage is TRBJ2-7, with 9 bases fitting TRBD2. The junction had 1 base not matched to a gene; V was cut back by 2 bases and J by 2 bases. The CDR3 is 14 residues long. The germline CDR1 and CDR2 sequences are MNHEY and SMNVEV (reference sequence). This CDR3 reads CASSLRTSAYEQYF. Here the CDR3 DNA reads TGTGCCAGCAGTTTACGGACTAGCGCCTACGAGCAGTACTTC.

This chain joins TRBV28 and TRBJ1-1; tentative D call: TRBD1 (5 bases). V lost 2 bases, J lost 5 bases, and 18 bases lay in between. The CDR3 runs 16 residues. Germline V gives CDR1 MDHEN, CDR2 SYDVKM. This chain's CDR3 is CASSLGKGTQGTEAFF. CDR3 DNA sequence: TGTGCCAGCAGTTTAGGAAAGGGTACTCAGGGAACTGAAGCTTTCTTT.

This clonotype occurred many times. The gene calls are TRBV4-2 and TRBJ2-1; no definite D call. Germline assignment: CDR1 LGHNA and CDR2 YNFKEQ. The germline V and J ends were trimmed by 6 bases and 5 bases, with 8 bases remaining between them. The CDR3 is 12 amino acids. CDR3 in amino acids: CASSPRDNEQFF. CDR3 DNA: TGTGCCAGCAGTCCCCGCGACAATGAGCAGTTCTTC.

This clonotype has a handful of counts. The V and J genes are TRBV19 and TRBJ2-3, with 10 bases lining up with TRBD2. Trimming cost V 5 bases and J 1 base; bases outside gene matches: 3. Germline CDR1 and CDR2: LNHDA and SQIVND (reference sequence). The CDR3 length is 15 residues. CDR3 region: CASSPSGGRTDTQYF. In DNA form, the CDR3 reads TGTGCCAGTAGTCCTAGCGGGGGTCGCACAGATACGCAGTATTTT.

In this sample, this clonotype turned up a few times. The chain links TRBV6-1 to TRBJ2-3; D remains unclear. The CDR3 extends over 13 amino acids. V was clipped by 9 bases and J by 5 bases, with 15 bases between them. Germline CDR1 is MNHNS and CDR2 is SASEGT. The CDR3 sequence is CASLKENGDTQYF. DNA for the CDR3: TGTGCCAGTTTAAAAGAAAATGGAGATACGCAGTATTTT.

This clonotype was seen repeatedly, ten times or more. V is TRBV25-1 and J is TRBJ2-3; unclear D gene. The CDR3 consists of 11 residues. V was cut by 10 bases and J by 3 bases, with 8 bases left in between. Germline V CDR1 and CDR2: MGHDK, SYGVNS. CDR3 amino acids: CATERTDTQYF. The CDR3, as DNA: TGTGCCACGGAGAGGACAGATACGCAGTATTTT.